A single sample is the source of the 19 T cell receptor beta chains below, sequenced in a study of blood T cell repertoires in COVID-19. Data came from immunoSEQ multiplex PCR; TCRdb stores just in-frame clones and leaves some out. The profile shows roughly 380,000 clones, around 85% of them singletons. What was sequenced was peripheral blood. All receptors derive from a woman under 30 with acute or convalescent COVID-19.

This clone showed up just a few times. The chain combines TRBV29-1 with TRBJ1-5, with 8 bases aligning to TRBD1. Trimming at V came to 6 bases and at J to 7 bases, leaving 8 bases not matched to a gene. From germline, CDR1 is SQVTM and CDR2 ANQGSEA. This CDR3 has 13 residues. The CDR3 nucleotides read TGCAGCGTCCTGGACAGGGAAAGACAGCCCCAGCATTTT. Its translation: CSVLDRERQPQHF.

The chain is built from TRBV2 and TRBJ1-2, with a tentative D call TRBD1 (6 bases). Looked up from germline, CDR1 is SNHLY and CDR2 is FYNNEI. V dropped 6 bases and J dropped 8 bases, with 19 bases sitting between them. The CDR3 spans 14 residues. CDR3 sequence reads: CASSVTGNVGGYTF. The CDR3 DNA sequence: TGTGCCAGCAGCGTTACAGGGAATGTGGGAGGCTACACCTTC.

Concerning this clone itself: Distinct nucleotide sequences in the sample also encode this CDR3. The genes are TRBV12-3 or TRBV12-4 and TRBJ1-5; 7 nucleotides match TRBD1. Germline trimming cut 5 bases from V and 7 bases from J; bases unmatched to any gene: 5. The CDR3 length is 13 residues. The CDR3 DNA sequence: TGTGCCAGCAGTGCAGGGGGAAACCAGCCCCAGCATTTT. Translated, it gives CASSAGGNQPQHF.

The CDR3 protein is CASSARGTEQFF. The CDR3 coding sequence is TGTGCCAGCAGCGCCAGGGGGACTGAGCAGTTCTTC. This chain uses TRBV7-8 with TRBJ2-1, with TRBD1 identical over 7 bases. Germline V CDR1 and CDR2: SGHVS, FQNEAQ. This CDR3 comprises 12 residues. The J segment lost 9 bases and the V segment lost 5 bases, leaving 4 bases of the junction unmatched.

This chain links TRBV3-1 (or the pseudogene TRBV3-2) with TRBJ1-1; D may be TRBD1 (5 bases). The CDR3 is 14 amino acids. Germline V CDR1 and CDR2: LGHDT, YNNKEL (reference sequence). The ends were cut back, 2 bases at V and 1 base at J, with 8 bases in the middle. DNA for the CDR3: TGTGCCAGCAGCCAATTGGGGGGGAACACTGAAGCTTTCTTT. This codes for CASSQLGGNTEAFF.

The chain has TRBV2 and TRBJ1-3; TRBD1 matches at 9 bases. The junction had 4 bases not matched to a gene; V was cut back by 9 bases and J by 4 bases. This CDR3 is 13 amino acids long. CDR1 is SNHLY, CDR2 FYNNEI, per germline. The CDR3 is CASHRGQGNTIYF. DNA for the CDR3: TGTGCCAGTCACAGGGGGCAAGGAAACACCATATATTTT.

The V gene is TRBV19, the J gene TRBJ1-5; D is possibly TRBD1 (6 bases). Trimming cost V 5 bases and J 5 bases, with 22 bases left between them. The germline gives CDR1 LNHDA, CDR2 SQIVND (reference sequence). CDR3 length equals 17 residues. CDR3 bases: TGTGCCAGTAGTTTGGCATTACGACAGGAAAGGGATCAGCCCCAGCATTTT. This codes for CASSLALRQERDQPQHF.

The CDR3: CATSGAGTSTDTQYF. CDR3 nucleotides: TGTGCCACCAGCGGTGCGGGCACGAGCACAGATACGCAGTATTTT. The chain uses TRBV15 and TRBJ2-3, with a possible D match to TRBD2 (5 bases). The CDR3 sequence is 15 residues long. V dropped 5 bases and J dropped 0 bases, with 12 bases sitting between them. Per germline, CDR1 LNHNV and CDR2 YYDKDF (reference sequence).

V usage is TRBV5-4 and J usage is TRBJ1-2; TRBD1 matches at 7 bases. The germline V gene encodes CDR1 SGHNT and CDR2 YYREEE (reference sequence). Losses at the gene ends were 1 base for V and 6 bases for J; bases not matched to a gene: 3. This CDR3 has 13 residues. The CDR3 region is CASSLRGGDGYTF. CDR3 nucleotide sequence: TGTGCCAGCAGCTTGCGAGGGGGCGATGGCTACACCTTC.

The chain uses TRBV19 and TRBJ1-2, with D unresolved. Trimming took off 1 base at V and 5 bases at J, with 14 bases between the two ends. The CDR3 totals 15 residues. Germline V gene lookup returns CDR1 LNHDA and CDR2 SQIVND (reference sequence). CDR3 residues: CASSIGAWASYGYTF. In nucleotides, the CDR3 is TGTGCCAGTAGTATAGGGGCGTGGGCCTCATATGGCTACACCTTC.

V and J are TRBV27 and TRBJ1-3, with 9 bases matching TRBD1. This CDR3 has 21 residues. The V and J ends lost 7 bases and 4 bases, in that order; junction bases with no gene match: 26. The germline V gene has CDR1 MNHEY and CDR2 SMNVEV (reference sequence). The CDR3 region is CASNTGQGTMYEELRGNTIYF. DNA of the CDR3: TGTGCCAGCAATACGGGACAGGGAACTATGTATGAGGAATTGAGGGGAAACACCATATATTTT.

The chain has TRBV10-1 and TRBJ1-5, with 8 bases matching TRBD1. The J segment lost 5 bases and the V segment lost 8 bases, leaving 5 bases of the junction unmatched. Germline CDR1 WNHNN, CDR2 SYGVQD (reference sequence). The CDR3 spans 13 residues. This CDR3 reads CASPAGQDQPQHF. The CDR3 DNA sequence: TGCGCCAGCCCCGCGGGACAGGATCAGCCCCAGCATTTT.

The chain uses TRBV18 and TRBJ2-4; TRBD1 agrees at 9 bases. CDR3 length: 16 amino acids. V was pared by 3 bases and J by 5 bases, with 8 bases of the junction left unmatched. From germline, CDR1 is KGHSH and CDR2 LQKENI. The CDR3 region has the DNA TGTGCCAGCTCACCCATACCCGGGACAGGGCAAAACATTCAGTACTTC. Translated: CASSPIPGTGQNIQYF.

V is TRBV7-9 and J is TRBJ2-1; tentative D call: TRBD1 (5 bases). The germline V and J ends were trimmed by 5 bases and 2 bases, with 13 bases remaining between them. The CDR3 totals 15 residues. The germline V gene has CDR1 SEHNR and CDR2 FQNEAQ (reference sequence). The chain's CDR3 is CASSQDSFPYNEQFF. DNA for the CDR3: TGTGCCAGCAGCCAAGACAGTTTCCCCTACAATGAGCAGTTCTTC.

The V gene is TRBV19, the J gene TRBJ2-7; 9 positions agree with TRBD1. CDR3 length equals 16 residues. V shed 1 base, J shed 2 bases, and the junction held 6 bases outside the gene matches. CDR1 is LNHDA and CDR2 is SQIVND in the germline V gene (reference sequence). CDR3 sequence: CASSIVPDRGAYEQYF. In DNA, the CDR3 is TGTGCCAGTAGTATAGTTCCGGACAGGGGAGCCTACGAGCAGTACTTC. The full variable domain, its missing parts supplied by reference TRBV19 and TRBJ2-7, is DGGITQSPKYLFRKEGQNVTLSCEQNLNHDAMYWYRQDPGQGLRLIYYSQIVNDFQKGDIAEGYSVSREKKESFPLTVTSAQKNPTAFYLCASSIVPDRGAYEQYFGPGTRLTVT.

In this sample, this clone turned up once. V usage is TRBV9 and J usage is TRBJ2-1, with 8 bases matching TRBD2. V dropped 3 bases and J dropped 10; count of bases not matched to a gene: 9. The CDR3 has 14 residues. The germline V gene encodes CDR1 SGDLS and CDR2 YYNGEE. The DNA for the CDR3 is TGTGCCAGCAGCGGGACTAGCCCACTGAGGGAGCAGTTCTTC. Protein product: CASSGTSPLREQFF.

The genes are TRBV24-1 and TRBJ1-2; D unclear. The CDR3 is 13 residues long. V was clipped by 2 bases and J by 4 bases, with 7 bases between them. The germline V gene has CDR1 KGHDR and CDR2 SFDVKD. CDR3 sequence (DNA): TGTGCCACCAGTGATTCCCAGGTCTATGGCTACACCTTC. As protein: CATSDSQVYGYTF.

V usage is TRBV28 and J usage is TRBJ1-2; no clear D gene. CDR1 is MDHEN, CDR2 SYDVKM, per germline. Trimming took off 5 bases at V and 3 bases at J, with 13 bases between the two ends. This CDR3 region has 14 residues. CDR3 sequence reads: CASSRETIHYGYTF. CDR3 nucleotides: TGTGCCAGCAGTCGCGAAACCATACACTATGGCTACACCTTC.

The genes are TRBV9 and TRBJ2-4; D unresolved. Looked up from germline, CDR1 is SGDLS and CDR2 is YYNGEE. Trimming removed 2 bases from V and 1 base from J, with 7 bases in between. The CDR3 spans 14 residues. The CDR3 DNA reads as TGTGCCAGCAGCGTTGACACTGCCAAAAACATTCAGTACTTC. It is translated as CASSVDTAKNIQYF.